The 21 T cell receptor beta chains below were found in one sample sequenced in a study of PD-1 blockade in classical Hodgkin lymphoma. The time point was: cycle 4 day 1 (C4D1), after six to seven weeks of nivolumab. Following autologous stem cell transplantation, relapse occurred in every patient, and exposure to brentuximab vedotin varied. Only in-frame clones appear in the TCRdb table, and some are missing; sequencing was by immunoSEQ multiplex PCR. The table lists tens of thousands of clones, approximately 80% of them singletons. Specimen: peripheral blood mononuclear cells (PBMCs), collected before the fourth cycle of nivolumab. These receptors came from a human donor with classical Hodgkin lymphoma.

The rearrangement uses TRBV9 and TRBJ2-5; 10 bases map to TRBD2. Germline V gene data show CDR1 as SGDLS and CDR2 as YYNGEE. The V segment lost 4 bases and the J segment 5 bases; nucleotides outside the gene matches: 8. This CDR3 region has 15 residues. CDR3 sequence reads: CASSPERGGHETQYF. CDR3 coding DNA: TGTGCCAGCAGCCCCGAGCGGGGGGGCCATGAGACCCAGTACTTC.

This chain links TRBV9 with TRBJ2-2, with TRBD2 as a possible D gene (6 bases). V was pared by 4 bases and J by 4 bases, with 14 bases between. CDR3 length: 15 amino acids. CDR1 SGDLS and CDR2 YYNGEE come from the germline V gene. This chain's CDR3 is CASSLSWGVTGELFF. In DNA, the CDR3 is TGTGCCAGCAGCCTCAGTTGGGGGGTCACCGGGGAGCTGTTTTTT.

V gene TRBV6-5 combines with J gene TRBJ2-1; D is tentatively TRBD1 or TRBD2 (5 bases each). Germline CDR1 MNHEY, CDR2 SVGAGI. This CDR3 is built from 13 residues. V was cut by 6 bases and J by 10 bases, with 16 bases left in between. The CDR3 DNA follows: TGTGCCAGCAGAAGCGGAGTCCACAGGGAGCAGTTCTTC. This gives the protein CASRSGVHREQFF.

The chain uses TRBV6-5 and TRBJ1-2, with TRBD1 as a possible D gene (6 bases). The CDR3 is 13 amino acids. V was trimmed by 8 bases and J by 6 bases, leaving 16 bases between them. Per the germline V gene, CDR1 is MNHEY and CDR2 is SVGAGI. The CDR3: CASLKAGADGYTF. The CDR3 bases are TGTGCCAGCCTCAAAGCGGGGGCAGATGGCTACACCTTC.

This clone has a single count. V is TRBV5-8 and J is TRBJ2-2; 7 nucleotides line up with TRBD1. Germline CDR1 SGHTS, CDR2 YDEGEE. This CDR3 is built from 15 residues. J lost 1 base, V lost 0 bases, and 0 bases had no gene match. CDR3 sequence (DNA): TGTGCCAGCAGCTTGGGACAGGGGAACACCGGGGAGCTGTTTTTT. Translation: CASSLGQGNTGELFF.

The chain combines TRBV7-2 with TRBJ2-3; D remains unclear. CDR1 is SGHTA, CDR2 FQGNSA, per germline. Trimming removed 8 bases at V and 4 bases at J, with 19 bases between. This CDR3 is built from 15 residues. The CDR3 loop reads CASRLTLDRADTQYF. The CDR3, as DNA: TGTGCCAGCCGGCTTACACTTGATAGGGCAGATACGCAGTATTTT.

The V gene is TRBV6-5, the J gene TRBJ2-7; D remains ambiguous. The CDR3 sequence is 14 residues long. The ends were cut back, 0 bases at V and 3 bases at J, with 9 bases in the middle. The germline gives CDR1 MNHEY, CDR2 SVGAGI. The CDR3 nucleotides are TGTGCCAGCAGTTACTCTGGCAGGAGCTACGAGCAGTACTTC. Its translation: CASSYSGRSYEQYF.

The chain uses TRBV7-8 and TRBJ1-5, with D perhaps TRBD1 (6 bases). The CDR3 loop spans 13 amino acids. From germline, CDR1 is SGHVS and CDR2 FQNEAQ. V was pared by 4 bases and J by 5 bases, with 9 bases between. The DNA for the CDR3 is TGTGCCAGCAGCTCCAACAGGGATCAGCCCCAGCATTTT. This translates into CASSSNRDQPQHF.

The chain carries TRBV5-6 and TRBJ1-5; 9 nucleotides agree with TRBD1. This CDR3 region has 16 residues. Germline lookup yields CDR1 SGHDT and CDR2 YYEEEE. With V trimmed by 0 bases and J by 7 bases, 8 bases remained unmatched. The CDR3 DNA reads as TGTGCCAGCAGCTTGGCACAGGGGGCGAGGGGGCAGCCCCAGCATTTT. Its protein product is CASSLAQGARGQPQHF. Based on the CDR3 plus reference TRBV5-6 and TRBJ1-5, the full variable domain is DAGVTQSPTHLIKTRGQQVTLRCSPKSGHDTVSWYQQALGQGPQFIFQYYEEEERQRGNFPDRFSGHQFPNYSSELNVNALLLGDSALYLCASSLAQGARGQPQHFGDGTRLSIL.

CDR3: CATLEAPTYEQYF. The CDR3 region has the DNA TGTGCCACCCTGGAGGCTCCTACATACGAGCAGTACTTC. V and J are TRBV28 and TRBJ2-7, with a weak D call TRBD2 (5 bases). The CDR3 covers 13 residues. The V gene's germline CDR1 is MDHEN and CDR2 SYDVKM. V shed 10 bases and J shed 4 bases, with 17 bases lying between them.

This sequence joins TRBV7-9 and TRBJ2-5; D unclear. V dropped 3 bases and J dropped 7 bases, with 18 bases sitting between them. The CDR3 has 15 amino acids. Germline CDR1 reads SEHNR; CDR2 reads FQNEAQ (reference sequence). The CDR3 DNA sequence: TGTGCCAGCAGCTTGTGGGTAGACCCCTCAGGGACCCAGTACTTC. It is translated as CASSLWVDPSGTQYF.

The V and J genes are TRBV6-5 and TRBJ1-3; D not certain. The CDR3 consists of 11 residues. Germline V gene sequence: CDR1 MNHEY, CDR2 SVGAGI. In DNA, the CDR3 is TGTTTGACTTCCTCTGGAAACACCATATATTTT. Amino acid sequence: CLTSSGNTIYF.

This clone was picked up a small number of times. This chain joins TRBV5-1 and TRBJ1-1, with a possible D match to TRBD1 (5 bases). Germline CDR1 SGHRS, CDR2 YFSETQ. V was pared by 4 bases and J by 4 bases, with 17 bases between. The CDR3 has 15 amino acids. CDR3 amino acids: CASSPPRGDGTEAFF. CDR3 DNA sequence: TGCGCCAGCAGCCCCCCCCGGGGCGATGGCACTGAAGCTTTCTTT.

This clone has a single count. The junction does not match germline at one end; this may be a read error. The gene calls are TRBV30 and TRBJ2-1, with 11 bases lining up with TRBD2. CDR3 size: 10 residues. Germline CDR1 is GTSNPN and CDR2 is SVGIG (reference sequence). This CDR3 is CAWRTSGVVF. DNA for the CDR3: TGTGCCTGGAGGACTAGCGGGGTGGTCTTC.

This rearrangement joins TRBV19 to TRBJ1-6, with D tentatively TRBD1 (5 bases). V dropped 3 bases and J dropped 7 bases, with 16 bases sitting between them. Germline V gene lookup returns CDR1 LNHDA and CDR2 SQIVND (reference sequence). This CDR3 comprises 16 residues. Here the CDR3 reads CASSIIDQGYNSPLHF. In DNA, the CDR3 is TGTGCCAGTAGTATTATTGACCAGGGTTACAATTCACCCCTCCACTTT.

The chain employs TRBV6-6 and TRBJ1-1; D uncertain. Trimming shortened V by 4 bases and J by 1 base, and 10 bases separated the two germline ends. Germline V CDR1 and CDR2: MNHNY, SVGAGI (reference sequence). This CDR3 is 14 amino acids long. CDR3 nucleotide sequence: TGTGCCAGCAGTTCTCAGGACGGGAACACTGAAGCTTTCTTT. Encoded protein: CASSSQDGNTEAFF.

V usage is TRBV7-6 and J usage is TRBJ1-1; no definite D call. This CDR3 is built from 14 residues. V was trimmed by 3 bases and J by 7 bases, leaving 15 bases between them. Germline lookup yields CDR1 SGHVS and CDR2 FNYEAQ. The CDR3 DNA reads as TGTGCCAGCAGCTTCGGGGAATTTGGGAGTGAAGCTTTCTTT. Protein product: CASSFGEFGSEAFF. The full variable domain, rest sourced from reference TRBV7-6 and TRBJ1-1, is GAGVSQSPRYKVTKRGQDVALRCDPISGHVSLYWYRQALGQGPEFLTYFNYEAQQDKSGLPNDRFSAERPEGSISTLTIQRTEQRDSAMYRCASSFGEFGSEAFFGQGTRLTVV.

CDR3 DNA sequence: TGTGCCAGTAGTCGAAGATTGAAGGAGGAGCAGTACTTC. This gives the protein CASSRRLKEEQYF. This chain joins TRBV19 and TRBJ2-7; D unresolved. CDR3 length: 13 residues. Trimming removed 5 bases at V and 7 bases at J, with 15 bases between. CDR1 and CDR2 (germline): LNHDA, SQIVND (reference sequence).

The chain uses TRBV6-5 and TRBJ1-2, with D possibly TRBD1 on 6 matching bases. Germline-derived CDR1 and CDR2 are MNHEY and SVGAGI. Deletions cut 0 bases from V and 2 bases from J, with 10 bases between. This CDR3 region has 15 residues. The CDR3, as DNA: TGTGCCAGCAGTTACTCGTTAACAGGGAACTATGGCTACACCTTC. Its protein is CASSYSLTGNYGYTF.

The chain combines TRBV5-1 with TRBJ1-3; the D is unclear. This CDR3 is 14 amino acids long. Germline CDR1 and CDR2: SGHRS and YFSETQ. Trimming removed 0 bases at V and 4 bases at J, with 8 bases between. The CDR3 loop reads CASSLGNEGNTIYF. The CDR3 bases are TGCGCCAGCAGCTTGGGTAACGAGGGAAACACCATATATTTT.

Only a few counts were recorded for this clone. The gene calls are TRBV6-4 and TRBJ1-2, with TRBD1 matching over 8 bases. Per the germline V gene, CDR1 is MRHNA and CDR2 is SNTAGT. The CDR3 spans 14 residues. Trimming took 6 bases from V and 4 from J; bases not matched to a gene: 7. For the CDR3, the DNA is TGTGCCAGCAGGACAGGACAGGGCCCCTATGGCTACACCTTC. It is translated as CASRTGQGPYGYTF.